The 30 T cell receptor beta chains in this list originate from one sample, sequenced in a study of T-cell memory formation after mild COVID-19. TCRdb re-called the 5' RACE reads with MiXCR, one entry per CDR3 protein. This sample has around 200,000 distinct CDR3 sequences, with 20% to 25% found just once. Sequencing input: PBMCs or a T cell subset sorted from them (not recorded which). Receptors originate from an adult woman who had mild COVID-19 (a few samples of this study predate the infection). Cell type and time point are not known.

The chain employs TRBV27 and TRBJ2-7; 11 bases are shared with TRBD1. Germline V gene data show CDR1 as MNHEY and CDR2 as SMNVEV (reference sequence). The CDR3 runs 14 residues. The J segment lost 6 bases and the V segment lost 4 bases, leaving 5 bases of the junction unmatched. The CDR3: CASSSGTGGTEQYF. CDR3 DNA sequence: TGTGCCAGCAGTTCCGGGACAGGGGGGACCGAGCAGTACTTC.

This chain's CDR3 is CASSNLRQGLAASYEQYF. The CDR3 DNA sequence: TGTGCCAGCAGTAACCTAAGACAGGGGCTAGCGGCGTCCTACGAGCAGTACTTC. This chain joins TRBV6-2 or TRBV6-3 and TRBJ2-7; weak D call: TRBD1 (8 bases). CDR1 and CDR2 from the germline V gene are MNHEY and SVGEGT. V lost 5 bases to trimming and J lost 1 base, with 24 bases between them. There are 18 residues in the CDR3.

J is TRBJ2-2 and V is TRBV5-4; D is perhaps TRBD2 (5 bases). The V end lost 0 bases, the J end lost 5 bases, and 8 bases lay between the germline ends. From germline, CDR1 is SGHNT and CDR2 YYREEE (reference sequence). The CDR3 extends over 14 amino acids. The CDR3 nucleotides are TGTGCCAGCAGCTTGGCGGAGGCAACCGGGGAGCTGTTTTTT. Its translation: CASSLAEATGELFF.

The chain couples TRBV7-6 to TRBJ2-1, with 10 nucleotides matching TRBD1. Germline assignment: CDR1 SGHVS and CDR2 FNYEAQ. Trimming at V came to 4 bases and at J to 8 bases, leaving 5 bases not matched to a gene. The CDR3 runs to 14 residues. CDR3 coding DNA: TGTGCCAGCAGCTGGTGGACAGGGGGTGATGAGCAGTTCTTC. This sequence encodes CASSWWTGGDEQFF.

The sample holds a few counts of this clonotype. This sequence joins TRBV13 and TRBJ2-7; 9 bases are a match to TRBD2. Germline-derived CDR1 and CDR2 are PRHDT and FYEKMQ (reference sequence). Trimming cost V 3 bases and J 6 bases; bases outside gene matches: 6. The CDR3 is made up of 14 amino acids. CDR3 DNA: TGTGCCAGCAGCTTGGCTAGCGGGATTCTCGAGCAGTACTTC. It encodes CASSLASGILEQYF.

The J gene is TRBJ2-2, the V gene TRBV7-9; 7 nucleotides match TRBD2. Germline CDR1 is SEHNR and CDR2 is FQNEAQ (reference sequence). J gave up 4 bases and V 5 bases, and 7 bases lay outside the gene matches. The CDR3 is 15 residues long. The CDR3 loop reads CASSVSGKGTGELFF. CDR3 DNA: TGTGCCAGCAGCGTAAGCGGGAAGGGCACCGGGGAGCTGTTTTTT.

The chain combines TRBV5-1 with TRBJ1-1; tentative D call: TRBD1 (6 bases). Per germline, CDR1 SGHRS and CDR2 YFSETQ. V was cut by 3 bases and J by 1 base, with 13 bases left in between. The CDR3 covers 15 residues. DNA of the CDR3: TGCGCCAGCAGCTCTCCGGGGGCGACGAACACTGAAGCTTTCTTT. Its protein product is CASSSPGATNTEAFF.

This clonotype appeared a few times. This sequence joins TRBV11-2 and TRBJ2-2; 8 bases match TRBD2. The CDR3 extends over 16 amino acids. The J segment lost 3 bases and the V segment lost 6 bases, leaving 9 bases of the junction unmatched. CDR1 and CDR2 from the germline V gene are SGHAT and FQNNGV. The CDR3 loop is CASRPSGTRHTGELFF. CDR3 nucleotides: TGTGCCAGCAGGCCGTCCGGGACTAGGCACACCGGGGAGCTGTTTTTT.

V and J are TRBV6-2 or TRBV6-3 and TRBJ2-7; D might be TRBD1 or TRBD2, each matching 6 bases. The CDR3 loop spans 13 amino acids. Trimming pared 2 bases from V and 3 bases from J, leaving 8 bases between. The germline V gene encodes CDR1 MNHEY and CDR2 SVGEGT. CDR3 coding DNA: TGTGCCAGCAGTTACGGGGGGCGCTACGAGCAGTACTTC. As protein: CASSYGGRYEQYF.

This clonotype has just one count. The genes are TRBV12-3 or TRBV12-4 and TRBJ2-1, with 7 bases fitting TRBD2. The CDR3 sequence is 14 residues long. Trimming took 5 bases from V and 6 from J; bases not matched to a gene: 7. The CDR3 DNA follows: TGTGCCAGCAGTGGGGGGAGGGAAACCAATGAGCAGTTCTTC. Its protein product is CASSGGRETNEQFF.

The rearrangement links TRBV21-1 to TRBJ2-1. TRBV21-1 is a listed pseudogene. This CDR3 is built from 17 residues. The CDR3, as DNA: TGTGCCAGCAGCCGCAAAGTCTACTGGAGGTCCTACAATGAGCAGTTCTTC. It translates to CASSRKVYWRSYNEQFF.

This clonotype was counted only a few times. V gene TRBV7-9 combines with J gene TRBJ1-2; 7 positions agree with TRBD1. With V trimmed by 3 bases and J by 4 bases, 11 bases remained unmatched. The CDR3 extends over 16 amino acids. Germline CDR1 and CDR2: SEHNR and FQNEAQ (reference sequence). This CDR3 reads CASSFKDKGGLYGYTF. The CDR3 DNA follows: TGTGCCAGCAGCTTCAAGGACAAAGGGGGCCTCTATGGCTACACCTTC.

This clonotype was detected ten times or more. V is TRBV6-1 and J is TRBJ2-7, with 9 bases that match TRBD1. Trimming removed 1 base from V and 6 bases from J; junction bases left unmatched: 7. The CDR3 totals 15 residues. Germline V gene data show CDR1 as MNHNS and CDR2 as SASEGT. CDR3 region: CASSEETGGPTEQYF. CDR3 DNA: TGTGCCAGCAGTGAAGAGACAGGGGGACCGACCGAGCAGTACTTC.

This clonotype was counted a few times. Germline and junction disagree at one end, which may indicate a read error. V and J are TRBV24-1 and TRBJ1-1; D is unresolved. The CDR3 is made up of 13 amino acids. The V gene's germline CDR1 is KGHDR and CDR2 SFDVKD. The CDR3 region has the DNA TGTGCCACCCGTGAGAATGTTAACACTGAAGCTTTCTTT. This codes for CATRENVNTEAFF.

The DNA for the CDR3 is TGTGCCAGCAGCATACCCGGACAGGGGATCTATGGCTACACCTTC. This sequence encodes CASSIPGQGIYGYTF. V gene TRBV7-2 combines with J gene TRBJ1-2; 9 bases match TRBD1. There are 15 residues in the CDR3. V gave up 5 bases and J gave up 4 bases; unmatched junction bases: 8. Per the germline V gene, CDR1 is SGHTA and CDR2 is FQGNSA.

V and J are TRBV5-1 and TRBJ2-1, with 10 bases fitting TRBD2. This CDR3 spans 14 amino acids. Germline CDR1 and CDR2: SGHRS and YFSETQ. V was pared by 2 bases and J by 6 bases, with 2 bases of the junction left unmatched. The CDR3 protein is CASSFGTSVNEQFF. The CDR3 DNA follows: TGCGCCAGCAGCTTTGGGACTAGCGTCAATGAGCAGTTCTTC.

This clonotype was picked up a small number of times. The chain has TRBV29-1 and TRBJ1-1; 7 positions agree with TRBD1. CDR3 length: 15 residues. Germline V lookup: CDR1 SQVTM, CDR2 ANQGSEA. J gave up 4 bases and V 3 bases, and 11 bases lay outside the gene matches. This CDR3 is CSVDNPRQGFTEAFF. The CDR3 region has the DNA TGCAGCGTTGATAATCCCCGACAGGGCTTCACTGAAGCTTTCTTT.

CDR3 DNA: TGTGCCAGCAGCGGTAGCGGGAGGGCCGATGAGCAGTTCTTC. Its translation: CASSGSGRADEQFF. The chain couples TRBV9 to TRBJ2-1; TRBD2 matches 11 bases. J was trimmed by 8 bases and V by 3 bases; bases with no gene match: 4. CDR3 length: 14 residues. The germline CDR1 and CDR2 sequences are SGDLS and YYNGEE.

Ten or more counts support this clonotype. The V call is TRBV5-1, the J call TRBJ2-1; D unresolved. V was cut by 3 bases and J by 5 bases, with 15 bases left in between. This CDR3 is built from 15 residues. Germline V gene sequence: CDR1 SGHRS, CDR2 YFSETQ. CDR3: CASSYLSVDNNEQFF. The CDR3 nucleotides read TGCGCCAGCAGCTACTTATCGGTTGATAACAATGAGCAGTTCTTC.

This sequence joins TRBV7-6 and TRBJ2-7, with a tentative D call TRBD1 (6 bases). The V and J ends lost 5 bases and 4 bases respectively, with 27 bases between them. This CDR3 is 18 amino acids long. Germline V gives CDR1 SGHVS, CDR2 FNYEAQ. CDR3 in DNA: TGTGCCAGCAGCCCTTCGCAGACAGGCATTACGGGGTGGTACGAGCAGTACTTC. Its translation: CASSPSQTGITGWYEQYF. Filled out from reference TRBV7-6 and TRBJ2-7, the complete variable domain reads GAGVSQSPRYKVTKRGQDVALRCDPISGHVSLYWYRQALGQGPEFLTYFNYEAQQDKSGLPNDRFSAERPEGSISTLTIQRTEQRDSAMYRCASSPSQTGITGWYEQYFGPGTRLTVT.

The chain employs TRBV7-9 and TRBJ2-7; D may match TRBD1 or TRBD2 (5 bases each). The length of the CDR3 is 13 residues. The ends were cut back, 3 bases at V and 6 bases at J, with 12 bases in the middle. From germline, CDR1 is SEHNR and CDR2 FQNEAQ (reference sequence). The DNA of the CDR3 is TGTGCCAGCAGCTTCCCGGGACCGGGCGAGCAGTACTTC. Translating gives CASSFPGPGEQYF. The full variable domain, rest sourced from reference TRBV7-9 and TRBJ2-7, is DTGVSQNPRHKITKRGQNVTFRCDPISEHNRLYWYRQTLGQGPEFLTYFQNEAQLEKSRLLSDRFSAERPKGSFSTLEIQRTEQGDSAMYLCASSFPGPGEQYFGPGTRLTVT.

This clonotype was counted between two and nine times. The chain carries TRBV20-1 and TRBJ1-6; possible D gene TRBD1, 5 bases. V was trimmed by 5 bases and J by 7 bases, leaving 15 bases between them. CDR3 length equals 14 residues. CDR1 and CDR2 (germline): DFQATT, SNEGSKA (reference sequence). CDR3 bases: TGCAGTGCTGCATCCCTCAGGGACAATTCACCCCTCCACTTT. Translated: CSAASLRDNSPLHF.

The rearrangement links TRBV7-9 to TRBJ1-2, with 7 bases identical to TRBD1. V shed 5 bases and J 5 bases; nucleotides not matched to a gene: 8. CDR3 length equals 14 residues. Germline lookup yields CDR1 SEHNR and CDR2 FQNEAQ (reference sequence). CDR3 sequence (DNA): TGTGCCAGCAGCCGACAGGGTGGTCAGTATGGCTACACCTTC. Residues: CASSRQGGQYGYTF.

This clonotype was recorded a few times. The chain couples TRBV7-6 to TRBJ2-1, with D possibly matching TRBD2 (5 bases). This CDR3 comprises 16 residues. Germline-derived CDR1 and CDR2 are SGHVS and FNYEAQ. The V gene lost 5 bases and the J gene lost 0 bases, with 14 bases spanning the gap. CDR3 DNA: TGTGCCAGCAGCAGAGGCTTCGGGGTCTCCTACAATGAGCAGTTCTTC. Residues: CASSRGFGVSYNEQFF.

The genes are TRBV7-3 and TRBJ1-2; 7 bases are a match to TRBD1. The CDR3 loop spans 13 amino acids. The J segment lost 6 bases and the V segment lost 5 bases, leaving 6 bases of the junction unmatched. Germline CDR1 and CDR2: SGHTA and FQGTGA. The CDR3 reads CASSPGGPDGYTF. DNA for the CDR3: TGTGCCAGCAGCCCAGGGGGTCCGGATGGCTACACCTTC.

This clonotype is labeled medium-sized (0.01 to 0.1%). This sequence joins TRBV24-1 and TRBJ1-5; unclear D gene. V was pared by 5 bases and J by 4 bases, with 8 bases between. The CDR3 consists of 13 residues. In germline, CDR1 is KGHDR, CDR2 SFDVKD. In nucleotides, the CDR3 is TGTGCCACCAGTGTAGGGAATAATCAGCCCCAGCATTTT. Translating gives CATSVGNNQPQHF.

The rearrangement joins TRBV15 to TRBJ2-1; 8 bases are a match to TRBD1. The germline V gene encodes CDR1 LNHNV and CDR2 YYDKDF (reference sequence). V dropped 5 bases and J dropped 3; count of bases not matched to a gene: 9. CDR3 length: 16 residues. In DNA form, the CDR3 reads TGTGCCACCAGCCCCCCCGGGACAGGACACTACAATGAGCAGTTCTTC. Amino acids: CATSPPGTGHYNEQFF.

The chain recombines TRBV24-1 with TRBJ2-1; D is perhaps TRBD1 (5 bases). The V end was cut by 7 bases, the J end by 3 bases, with 15 bases between. CDR3 length equals 15 residues. The germline gives CDR1 KGHDR, CDR2 SFDVKD. CDR3 amino acids: CATSSHQGYYNEQFF. In DNA form, the CDR3 reads TGTGCCACCAGCTCCCACCAGGGATACTACAATGAGCAGTTCTTC.

V usage is TRBV12-3 or TRBV12-4 and J usage is TRBJ1-5, with no clear D. V lost 3 bases, J lost 0 bases, and 9 bases lay in between. The CDR3 extends over 15 amino acids. The CDR3 DNA reads TGTGCCAGCAGTTTCGGGCAGCCTAGCAATCAGCCCCAGCATTTT. This codes for CASSFGQPSNQPQHF.

This clonotype was counted only a few times. The CDR3 coding sequence is TGTGCCACCAGTGAACCGGGACAGGGACGTGAAAAACTGTTTTTT. Its translation is CATSEPGQGREKLFF. The rearrangement uses TRBV24-1 and TRBJ1-4, with 9 positions matching TRBD1. CDR3 size: 15 residues. V shed 4 bases and J 7 bases; nucleotides not matched to a gene: 6. Germline V lookup: CDR1 KGHDR, CDR2 SFDVKD.